The 21 T cell receptor beta chains listed next were all sequenced from one sample in a study of blood T cell repertoires in COVID-19. Repertoires were generated with immunoSEQ multiplex PCR, while TCRdb's copy carries only in-frame clones and drops some. The repertoire has about 100,000 clones, approximately 90% of them found once; the top ten carry 17%. Sequencing was done on a sample of peripheral blood. These receptors were collected from a man aged 50-59 years with acute or convalescent COVID-19.

This clone was observed once. The V gene is TRBV7-9, the J gene TRBJ1-1, with D possibly being TRBD1 (6 bases). Germline values: CDR1 SEHNR, CDR2 FQNEAQ (reference sequence). CDR3 length: 13 amino acids. Trimming stripped 5 bases from V and 4 bases from J, with 11 bases between. The CDR3 bases are TGTGCCAGCAGCCCGCGAGGGGGCACTGAAGCTTTCTTT. As protein: CASSPRGGTEAFF.

V and J are TRBV6-5 and TRBJ1-2; TRBD1 aligns across 8 bases. This CDR3 has 14 residues. The junction had 9 bases not matched to a gene; V was cut back by 8 bases and J by 4 bases. The germline V gene has CDR1 MNHEY and CDR2 SVGAGI. CDR3 DNA sequence: TGTGCCAGCGGTACAGGGGGGATCATCTATGGCTACACCTTC. Protein product: CASGTGGIIYGYTF.

This rearrangement joins TRBV13 to TRBJ1-6, with D unclear. V lost 0 bases and J 7 bases, leaving 7 bases between the germline ends. The CDR3 is 14 residues long. Germline CDR1 is PRHDT and CDR2 is FYEKMQ (reference sequence). The CDR3 loop is CASSLGGTNSPLHF. Written as DNA, the CDR3 is TGTGCCAGCAGCTTAGGCGGTACGAATTCACCCCTCCACTTT.

This chain uses TRBV5-4 with TRBJ2-1; 12 bases align to TRBD2. The CDR3 is 15 amino acids. Per germline, CDR1 SGHNT and CDR2 YYREEE (reference sequence). V lost 0 bases, J lost 7 bases, and 2 bases stayed unmatched. CDR3 loop: CASSLGLAGVNEQFF. CDR3 sequence (DNA): TGTGCCAGCAGCTTGGGACTAGCGGGGGTGAATGAGCAGTTCTTC.

This chain connects TRBV4-2 to TRBJ2-5; TRBD2 matches 12 bases. The CDR3 runs 16 residues. The germline CDR1 and CDR2 sequences are LGHNA and YNFKEQ. The V and J ends lost 5 bases and 1 base, in that order; junction bases with no gene match: 5. This chain's CDR3 is CASSVTSGGPQETQYF. In DNA, the CDR3 is TGTGCCAGCAGCGTGACTAGCGGGGGACCCCAAGAGACCCAGTACTTC.

This sequence joins TRBV3-1 (or the pseudogene TRBV3-2) and TRBJ2-7; 13 bases line up with TRBD2. Germline loops: CDR1 LGHDT, CDR2 YNNKEL (reference sequence). V lost 3 bases and J lost 4; bases outside the gene matches: 9. This CDR3 is 17 amino acids long. CDR3 sequence: CASSQGRTSGGGYEQYF. Written as DNA, the CDR3 is TGTGCCAGCAGCCAGGGTCGGACTAGCGGGGGAGGATACGAGCAGTACTTC.

V usage is TRBV12-3 or TRBV12-4 and J usage is TRBJ1-1, with no clear D. This CDR3 comprises 11 residues. Trimming shortened V by 5 bases and J by 8 bases, and 9 bases separated the two germline ends. The chain's CDR3 is CASSPGGEAFF. The CDR3 DNA sequence: TGTGCCAGCAGTCCTGGAGGGGAAGCTTTCTTT.

V is TRBV5-4 and J is TRBJ1-6, with D possibly TRBD1 on 5 matching bases. The germline CDR1 and CDR2 sequences are SGHNT and YYREEE (reference sequence). This CDR3 contains 16 residues. V shed 3 bases and J shed 7 bases, with 17 bases lying between them. The CDR3 bases are TGTGCCAGCAGCTCCTATTTCAGGGCGGACAATTCACCCCTCCACTTT. Translating gives CASSSYFRADNSPLHF. The variable domain in full, with the rest retrieved from reference TRBV5-4 and TRBJ1-6, is ETGVTQSPTHLIKTRGQQVTLRCSSQSGHNTVSWYQQALGQGPQFIFQYYREEENGRGNFPPRFSGLQFPNYSSELNVNALELDDSALYLCASSSYFRADNSPLHFGNGTRLTVT.

The chain joins TRBV18 to TRBJ1-2, with D maybe TRBD1 (6 bases). The CDR3 covers 14 residues. Germline V gene lookup returns CDR1 KGHSH and CDR2 LQKENI. V shed 3 bases and J shed 1 base, with 9 bases lying between them. The CDR3 DNA reads as TGTGCCAGCTCACCGTGGACAGATAACTATGGCTACACCTTC. Its protein product is CASSPWTDNYGYTF.

The V and J genes are TRBV6-6 and TRBJ2-5; TRBD2 matches 9 bases. The CDR3 contains 16 residues. The V gene's germline CDR1 is MNHNY and CDR2 SVGAGI (reference sequence). Trimming at V came to 3 bases and at J to 4 bases, leaving 9 bases not matched to a gene. Here the CDR3 reads CASSYSRTSALETQYF. CDR3 DNA: TGTGCCAGCAGTTATAGTAGGACTAGCGCCTTAGAGACCCAGTACTTC.

This clone was observed a few times. This chain uses TRBV28 with TRBJ2-2, with 9 bases identical to TRBD1. Germline-derived CDR1 and CDR2 are MDHEN and SYDVKM. This CDR3 comprises 14 residues. J lost 7 bases, V lost 5 bases, and 5 bases had no gene match. As DNA, the CDR3 is TGTGCCAGCAGTCCATGGACAGGGGACGGGGAGCTGTTTTTT. This sequence encodes CASSPWTGDGELFF. The full variable domain, its missing parts supplied by reference TRBV28 and TRBJ2-2, is DVKVTQSSRYLVKRTGEKVFLECVQDMDHENMFWYRQDPGLGLRLIYFSYDVKMKEKGDIPEGYSVSREKKERFSLILESASTNQTSMYLCASSPWTGDGELFFGEGSRLTVL.

About this clone itself: One end of the junction is discordant with germline, which a read error may explain. This chain joins TRBV2 and TRBJ1-5, with a possible D match to TRBD1 (5 bases). The CDR3 extends over 14 amino acids. Germline V gives CDR1 SNHLY, CDR2 FYNNEI. In DNA, the CDR3 is TGTGCCAGCAGAGAAGAGACAGAACATCAGCCCCAGCATTTT. The encoded protein is CASREETEHQPQHF.

The V gene is TRBV11-2, the J gene TRBJ1-2; 7 nucleotides line up with TRBD1. This CDR3 comprises 15 residues. The V and J ends lost 3 bases and 4 bases, in that order; junction bases with no gene match: 8. Germline V CDR1 and CDR2: SGHAT, FQNNGV. In DNA, the CDR3 is TGTGCCAGCAGCTTCGAAGTAACAGGGGCCTATGGCTACACCTTC. Its protein product is CASSFEVTGAYGYTF.

As regards this clone: An end of the junction does not agree with germline; a read error may underlie this. The rearrangement joins TRBV2 to TRBJ2-3; D may be TRBD2 (7 bases). This CDR3 is built from 15 residues. Germline-derived CDR1 and CDR2 are SNHLY and FYNNEI. The CDR3 bases are TGTGCCAGCAGTGAGGTCGGGGGGCGGGCAGATATGCAGTATTTT. Its translation: CASSEVGGRADMQYF.

The chain uses TRBV30 and TRBJ1-1; maybe TRBD1 (6 bases). The germline gives CDR1 GTSNPN, CDR2 SVGIG (reference sequence). Trimming left V 2 bases short and J 5 bases short, with 12 bases between. The CDR3 totals 13 residues. The CDR3 nucleotides read TGTGCCTGGAGTCGGAGGGGGGGGACTGAAGCTTTCTTT. This gives the protein CAWSRRGGTEAFF.

The rearrangement links TRBV6-5 to TRBJ1-5; D is undetermined. V was cut by 2 bases and J by 5 bases, with 7 bases left in between. Looked up from germline, CDR1 is MNHEY and CDR2 is SVGAGI. The CDR3 contains 13 residues. CDR3 DNA: TGTGCCAGCAGTTACCGTCGGGATCAGCCCCAGCATTTT. Encoded protein: CASSYRRDQPQHF.

The CDR3 DNA follows: TGCAGCGTGCCGGGACAGGGAGGTGAAGCTTTCTTT. This codes for CSVPGQGGEAFF. The chain employs TRBV29-1 and TRBJ1-1, with 9 bases that match TRBD1. V lost 6 bases and J lost 7; bases outside the gene matches: 6. The CDR3 is 12 residues long. Germline assignment: CDR1 SQVTM and CDR2 ANQGSEA.

This clone was seen a few times. This sequence joins TRBV4-1 and TRBJ1-3; perhaps TRBD1 as D (6 bases). V lost 1 base to trimming and J lost 3 bases, with 13 bases between them. Germline loops: CDR1 MGHRA, CDR2 YSYEKL. The CDR3 runs to 16 residues. CDR3 nucleotide sequence: TGCGCCAGCAGCCAAGTGGGGACAACGCGTGGAAACACCATATATTTT. It translates to CASSQVGTTRGNTIYF.

The chain couples TRBV7-8 to TRBJ1-1; tentative D call: TRBD1 (6 bases). Per germline, CDR1 SGHVS and CDR2 FQNEAQ. CDR3 length equals 15 residues. Trimming left V 4 bases short and J 6 bases short, with 18 bases between. The chain's CDR3 is CASSSGTSRMSEAFF. The CDR3 DNA follows: TGTGCCAGCAGCTCGGGGACATCCCGGATGTCTGAAGCTTTCTTT.

This rearrangement joins TRBV28 to TRBJ2-5; 8 bases fit TRBD2. The V gene end was trimmed by 7 bases and the J gene end by 4 bases; junction bases not matched to a gene: 8. The germline gives CDR1 MDHEN, CDR2 SYDVKM. This CDR3 is built from 14 residues. CDR3 nucleotides: TGTGCCAGCACCTCGGGGGGGTCCCCAGAGACCCAGTACTTC. Encoded protein: CASTSGGSPETQYF.

The chain carries TRBV6-5 and TRBJ1-2; D is ambiguous. The germline V gene has CDR1 MNHEY and CDR2 SVGAGI. CDR3 length equals 13 residues. The V and J ends lost 6 bases and 4 bases respectively, with 12 bases between them. CDR3 nucleotides: TGTGCCAGCAGGGAGAACAAACCCTATGGCTACACCTTC. Its protein product is CASRENKPYGYTF.